The T cell receptor beta chain described here comes from a study of T-cell memory formation after mild COVID-19. The wider study: In these data, TCR clusters were largely donor specific.

TCR alpha and TCR beta cDNA libraries carrying sample barcodes and UMIs were produced by 5'RACE using constant-segment primers. MiXCR, run by TCRdb on the 5' RACE reads, gives a single entry per CDR3 protein. The repertoire holds about 210,000 distinct CDR3 sequences, with around 30% as singletons. Study-level findings and limits: Contracting CD8+ clones were enriched in EMRA, CD4+ mainly in CM and EM. Clones contracting across day 15 to 85 had a balanced CD4/CD8 profile; later expanding clones leaned CD4+.

The CDR3 sequence is 15 residues long. Germline values: CDR1 LGHNA, CDR2 YSLEER. The junction had 1 base not matched to a gene; V was cut back by 2 bases and J by 2 bases. This clonotype was seen a handful of times. As yet, its antigen is unknown. The chain links TRBV4-3 to TRBJ2-7; 12 bases line up with TRBD2. This TCR derives from an adult woman who had mild COVID-19 (a few samples of this study predate the infection). Cell type and time point are not known. Source material: PBMCs or a T cell subset sorted from them (not recorded which). The CDR3 loop is CASSQLAGGPYEQYF. Here the CDR3 DNA reads TGCGCCAGCAGCCAACTAGCGGGAGGGCCCTACGAGCAGTACTTC.